This is a list of T cell receptor beta chains from one sample in a study of blood T cell repertoires in COVID-19. Sequencing was performed with immunoSEQ multiplex PCR; in TCRdb, only in-frame clones are kept and a portion is missing. This sample has about 300,000 clones, with about 90% found just once. The specimen was peripheral blood. These receptors all stem from a man younger than 35 with active or convalescent COVID-19. CDR3s include the opening cysteine and the closing phenylalanine or tryptophan. Fields, in order: J gene, V gene, CDR3 protein.

>TRBJ2-1|TRBV4-2
CASSKAIGTSGRAGDEQFF
>TRBJ1-5|TRBV21-1
CASSRRDRWTQPQHF
>TRBJ1-1|TRBV28
CASSLKEATEAFF
>TRBJ2-5|TRBV9
CASSGLQETQYF
>TRBJ2-1|TRBV5-6
CASSLRLWDRVANEQFF
>TRBJ1-3|TRBV7-2
CASSLEEGYSGNTIYF
>TRBJ2-7|TRBV28
CASSLFPGQGGIEQYF
>TRBJ2-5|TRBV7-2
CASILLAGGLETQYF
>TRBJ2-7|TRBV10-2
CASSERTGREQYF
>TRBJ2-1|TRBV28
CASKTGGPFNEQFF
>TRBJ1-2|TRBV18
CASSPQRTGAYGYTF
>TRBJ1-1|TRBV7-9
CASSPTQPTAEAFF
>TRBJ1-4|TRBV5-1
CATKRDSQNEKLFF
>TRBJ1-6|TRBV2
CASKTGVYNSPLHF
>TRBJ1-1|TRBV6-6
CASSPLLGQGGPNTEAFF
>TRBJ2-7|TRBV29-1
CSVGPLGTEYEQYF
>TRBJ1-5|TRBV27
CASSPTGNQPQHF
>TRBJ1-2|TRBV6-5
CASSSGQGNGYTF
>TRBJ2-5|TRBV19
CASSFEGQGAGETQYF
>TRBJ1-4|TRBV25-1
CASSDDRGGEKLFF
>TRBJ1-4|TRBV3-1/TRBV3-2
CASSHRQGNEKLFF
>TRBJ1-3|TRBV7-2
CASSLQGRAFGNTIYF
>TRBJ1-1|TRBV10-3
CAISAAGLENTEAFF
>TRBJ2-7|TRBV5-1
CASSSLKAGGSYEQYF
>TRBJ1-1|TRBV4-3
CASSHNPGGNSEAFF
>TRBJ2-7|TRBV6-5
CASSYPSSGAYEQYF
>TRBJ2-1|TRBV27
CASSLFWLAGDEQFF
>TRBJ2-1|TRBV10-1
CASSVSGRADYNEQFF
>TRBJ1-5|TRBV5-5
CASSALTGKQPQHF
>TRBJ1-4|TRBV7-8
CASSPGQGGEKLFF
>TRBJ1-2|TRBV18
CASSHTTDSTFGYTF
>TRBJ2-7|TRBV5-1
CASSLGSRGLSYEQYF
>TRBJ1-1|TRBV29-1
CSVVDSSVTEAFF
>TRBJ1-2|TRBV7-9
CASSHPRDRGNGYTF
>TRBJ2-7|TRBV3-1/TRBV3-2
CASSLRRGYEQYF
>TRBJ1-6|TRBV5-6
CASSLELRGANSPLHF
>TRBJ2-1|TRBV9
CASSVVDRLAGVGFNEQFF
>TRBJ2-1|TRBV11-3
CASSSSGGNEQFF
>TRBJ1-5|TRBV12-3/TRBV12-4
CASSAGGRPQHF
>TRBJ2-5|TRBV28
CASSPTASRETQYF
>TRBJ2-2|TRBV11-2
CASSRKGRLELAGELFF
>TRBJ2-5|TRBV6-6
CASSATGVEETQYF
>TRBJ1-1|TRBV6-5
CASILTGGLTEAFF
>TRBJ1-1|TRBV5-5
CASSLGRGGGEAFF
>TRBJ1-4|TRBV3-1/TRBV3-2
CASSQDLVAGGGEKLFF
>TRBJ2-5|TRBV5-1
CASSTSQETQYF
>TRBJ1-5|TRBV6-2/TRBV6-3
CASSLETTLKRGHNQPQHF
>TRBJ2-7|TRBV7-2
CASSHGGSRSEQYF
>TRBJ1-2|TRBV4-1
CASSQVEGEVAF
>TRBJ2-7|TRBV6-5
CASSYFERTYEQYF
>TRBJ1-1|TRBV6-6
CASRRTELNTEAFF